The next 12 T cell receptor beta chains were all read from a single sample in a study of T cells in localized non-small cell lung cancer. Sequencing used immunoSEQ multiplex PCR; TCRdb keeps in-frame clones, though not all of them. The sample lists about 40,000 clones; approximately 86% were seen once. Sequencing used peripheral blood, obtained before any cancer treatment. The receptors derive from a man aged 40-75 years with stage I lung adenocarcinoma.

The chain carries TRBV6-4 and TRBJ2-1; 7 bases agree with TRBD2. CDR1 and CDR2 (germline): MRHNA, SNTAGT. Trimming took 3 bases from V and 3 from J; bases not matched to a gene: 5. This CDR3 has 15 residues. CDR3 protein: CASSEGLADYNEQFF. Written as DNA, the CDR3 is TGTGCCAGCAGTGAAGGTCTAGCGGACTACAATGAGCAGTTCTTC.

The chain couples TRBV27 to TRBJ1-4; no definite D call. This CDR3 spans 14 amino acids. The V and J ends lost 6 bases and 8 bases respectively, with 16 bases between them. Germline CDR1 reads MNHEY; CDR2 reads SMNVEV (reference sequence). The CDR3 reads CASSLRGLGEKLFF. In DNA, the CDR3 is TGTGCCAGCAGCCTCAGAGGGCTAGGAGAAAAACTGTTTTTT.

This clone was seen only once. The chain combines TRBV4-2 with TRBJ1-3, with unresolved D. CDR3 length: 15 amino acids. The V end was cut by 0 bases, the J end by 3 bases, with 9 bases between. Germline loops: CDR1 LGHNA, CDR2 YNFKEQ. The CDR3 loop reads CASSQDRTDGNTIYF. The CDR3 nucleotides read TGTGCCAGCAGCCAAGATCGGACCGATGGAAACACCATATATTTT.

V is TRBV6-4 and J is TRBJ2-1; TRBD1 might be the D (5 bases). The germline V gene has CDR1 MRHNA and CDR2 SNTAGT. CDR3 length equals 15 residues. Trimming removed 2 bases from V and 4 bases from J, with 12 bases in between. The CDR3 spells CASSDRGSAYNEQFF. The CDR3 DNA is TGTGCCAGCAGTGACAGGGGCAGTGCGTACAATGAGCAGTTCTTC.

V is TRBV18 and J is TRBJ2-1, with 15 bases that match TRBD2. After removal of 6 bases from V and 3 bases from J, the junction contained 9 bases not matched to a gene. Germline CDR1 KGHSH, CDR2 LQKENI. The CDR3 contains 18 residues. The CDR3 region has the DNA TGTGCCAGCTCCCCCTCAGGACTAGCGGGAGGGGGCTACAATGAGCAGTTCTTC. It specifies CASSPSGLAGGGYNEQFF.

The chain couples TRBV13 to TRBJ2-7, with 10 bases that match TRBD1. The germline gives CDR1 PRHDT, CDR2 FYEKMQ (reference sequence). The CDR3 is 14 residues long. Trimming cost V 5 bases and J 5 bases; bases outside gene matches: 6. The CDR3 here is CASSIGTGVHEQYF. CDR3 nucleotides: TGTGCCAGCAGCATTGGGACAGGGGTCCACGAGCAGTACTTC.

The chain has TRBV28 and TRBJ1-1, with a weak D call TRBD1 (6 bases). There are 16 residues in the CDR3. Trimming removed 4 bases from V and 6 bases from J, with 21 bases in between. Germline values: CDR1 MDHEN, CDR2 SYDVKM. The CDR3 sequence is CASSSRGELGLPEAFF. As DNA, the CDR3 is TGTGCCAGCAGTTCAAGGGGGGAGCTGGGGCTCCCTGAAGCTTTCTTT.

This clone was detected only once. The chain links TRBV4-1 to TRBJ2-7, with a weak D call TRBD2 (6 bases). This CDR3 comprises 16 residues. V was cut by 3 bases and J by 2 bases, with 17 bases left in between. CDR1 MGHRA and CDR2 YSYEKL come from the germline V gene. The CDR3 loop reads CASSHPGAGSPYEQYF. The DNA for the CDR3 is TGCGCCAGCAGCCACCCCGGCGCGGGGTCCCCCTACGAGCAGTACTTC.

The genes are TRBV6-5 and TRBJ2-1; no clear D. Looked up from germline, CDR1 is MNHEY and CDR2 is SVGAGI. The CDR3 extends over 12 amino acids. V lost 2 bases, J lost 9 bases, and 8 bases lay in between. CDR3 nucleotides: TGTGCCAGCAGTTACCGTGAGAGTGAGCAGTTCTTC. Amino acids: CASSYRESEQFF.

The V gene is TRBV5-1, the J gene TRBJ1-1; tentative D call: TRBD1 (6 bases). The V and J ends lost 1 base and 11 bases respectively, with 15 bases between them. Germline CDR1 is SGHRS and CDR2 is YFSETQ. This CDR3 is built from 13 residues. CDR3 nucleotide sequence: TGCGCCAGCAGCTTGATACAGGGCAGGTACGCTTTCTTT. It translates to CASSLIQGRYAFF.

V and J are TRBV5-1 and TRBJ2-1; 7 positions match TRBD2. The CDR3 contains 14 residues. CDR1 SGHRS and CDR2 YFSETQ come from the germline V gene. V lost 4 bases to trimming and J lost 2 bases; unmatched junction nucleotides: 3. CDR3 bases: TGCGCCAGCAGCCGGGACTACACCTACAATGAGCAGTTCTTC. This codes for CASSRDYTYNEQFF.

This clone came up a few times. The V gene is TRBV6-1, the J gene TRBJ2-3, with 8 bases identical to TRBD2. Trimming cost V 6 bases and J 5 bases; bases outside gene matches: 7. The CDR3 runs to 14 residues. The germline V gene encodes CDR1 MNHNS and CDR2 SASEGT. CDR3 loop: CASSVLAGGDTQYF. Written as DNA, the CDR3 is TGTGCCAGCAGCGTCCTAGCGGGCGGAGATACGCAGTATTTT.